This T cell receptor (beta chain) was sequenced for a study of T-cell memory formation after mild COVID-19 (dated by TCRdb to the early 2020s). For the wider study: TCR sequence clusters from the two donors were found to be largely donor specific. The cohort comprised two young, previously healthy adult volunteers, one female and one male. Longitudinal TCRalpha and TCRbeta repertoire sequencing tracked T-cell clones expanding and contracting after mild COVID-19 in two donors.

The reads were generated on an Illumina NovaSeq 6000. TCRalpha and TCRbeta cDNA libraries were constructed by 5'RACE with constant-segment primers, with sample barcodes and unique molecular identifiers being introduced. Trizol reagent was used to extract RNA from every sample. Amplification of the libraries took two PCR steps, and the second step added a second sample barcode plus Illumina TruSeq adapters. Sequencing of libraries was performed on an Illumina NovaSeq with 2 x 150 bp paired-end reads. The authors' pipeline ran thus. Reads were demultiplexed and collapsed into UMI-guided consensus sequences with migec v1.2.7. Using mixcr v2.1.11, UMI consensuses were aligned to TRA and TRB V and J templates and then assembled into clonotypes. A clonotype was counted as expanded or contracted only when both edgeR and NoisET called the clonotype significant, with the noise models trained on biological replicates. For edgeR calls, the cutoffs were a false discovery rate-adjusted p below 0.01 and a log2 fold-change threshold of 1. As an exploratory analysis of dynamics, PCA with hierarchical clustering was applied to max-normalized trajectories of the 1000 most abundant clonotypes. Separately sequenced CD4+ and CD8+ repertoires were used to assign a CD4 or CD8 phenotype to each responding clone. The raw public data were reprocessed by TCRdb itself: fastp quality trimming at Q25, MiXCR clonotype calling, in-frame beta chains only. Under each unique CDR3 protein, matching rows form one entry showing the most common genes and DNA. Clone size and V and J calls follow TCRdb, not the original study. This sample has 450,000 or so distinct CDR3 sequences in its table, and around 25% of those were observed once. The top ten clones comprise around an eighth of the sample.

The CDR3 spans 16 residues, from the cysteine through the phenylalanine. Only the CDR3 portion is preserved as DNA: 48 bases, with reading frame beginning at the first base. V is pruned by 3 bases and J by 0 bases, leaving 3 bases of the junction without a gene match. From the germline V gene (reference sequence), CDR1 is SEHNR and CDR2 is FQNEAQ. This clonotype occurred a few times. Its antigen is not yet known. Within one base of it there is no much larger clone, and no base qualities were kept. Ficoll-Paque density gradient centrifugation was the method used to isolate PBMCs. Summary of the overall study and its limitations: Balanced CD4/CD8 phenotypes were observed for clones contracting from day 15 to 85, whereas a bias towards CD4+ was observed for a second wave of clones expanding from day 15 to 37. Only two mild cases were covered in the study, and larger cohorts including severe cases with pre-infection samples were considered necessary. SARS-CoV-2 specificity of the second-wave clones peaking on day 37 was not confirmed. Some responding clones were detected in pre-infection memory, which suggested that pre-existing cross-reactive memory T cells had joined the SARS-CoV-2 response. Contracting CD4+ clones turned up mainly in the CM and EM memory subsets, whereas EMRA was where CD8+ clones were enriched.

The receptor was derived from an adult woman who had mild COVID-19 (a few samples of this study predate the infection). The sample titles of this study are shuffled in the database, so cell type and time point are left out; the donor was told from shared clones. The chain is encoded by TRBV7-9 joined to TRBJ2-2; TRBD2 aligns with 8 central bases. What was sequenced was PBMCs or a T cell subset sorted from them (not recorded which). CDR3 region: CASSFLAGANTGELFF. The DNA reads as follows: TGTGCCAGCAGCTTCCTAGCGGGCGCGAACACCGGGGAGCTGTTTTTT. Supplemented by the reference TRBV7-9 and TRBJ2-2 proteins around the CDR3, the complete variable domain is DTGVSQNPRHKITKRGQNVTFRCDPISEHNRLYWYRQTLGQGPEFLTYFQNEAQLEKSRLLSDRFSAERPKGSFSTLEIQRTEQGDSAMYLCASSFLAGANTGELFFGEGSRLTVL.